Shown below are 24 T cell receptor beta chains from a single sample sequenced in a study of T cells in narcolepsy. Data came from immunoSEQ multiplex PCR; TCRdb stores just in-frame clones and leaves some out. The sample consists of under 35,000 clones, roughly 87% of them appearing once. The sample comprised CD45RA- memory CD4+ T cells from PBMCs. The receptors were sampled from a human donor with narcolepsy.

V usage is TRBV5-1 and J usage is TRBJ2-7, with D tentatively TRBD1 or TRBD2 (5 bases each). V was clipped by 2 bases and J by 0 bases, with 15 bases between them. The CDR3 runs 16 residues. The germline CDR1 and CDR2 sequences are SGHRS and YFSETQ. Here the CDR3 reads CASSFPGPTSSYEQYF. The DNA for the CDR3 is TGCGCCAGCAGCTTTCCGGGACCAACAAGCTCCTACGAGCAGTACTTC.

The CDR3 protein is CASSQVGTEAFF. CDR3 bases: TGCGCCAGCAGCCAAGTTGGCACTGAAGCTTTCTTT. This chain uses TRBV4-3 with TRBJ1-1; D gene uncertain. V lost 1 base and J lost 4, with 4 bases in between. CDR1 and CDR2 from the germline V gene are LGHNA and YSLEER. The CDR3 is 12 amino acids.

The chain links TRBV2 to TRBJ1-4, with 7 positions matching TRBD1. Germline values: CDR1 SNHLY, CDR2 FYNNEI. Unmatched junction bases numbered 10, after V lost 11 bases and J lost 7 bases. The CDR3 length is 13 residues. CDR3 residues: CAVNRGGGEKLFF. The CDR3 region has the DNA TGTGCCGTAAACAGGGGAGGGGGTGAAAAACTGTTTTTT.

The chain has TRBV5-1 and TRBJ2-2, with 11 positions matching TRBD2. The germline V gene encodes CDR1 SGHRS and CDR2 YFSETQ. The CDR3 runs to 18 residues. The V and J ends lost 2 bases and 0 bases, in that order; junction bases with no gene match: 6. CDR3 coding DNA: TGCGCCAGCAGCTTAAACCTAGCGGGGGGATCGAACACCGGGGAGCTGTTTTTT. This sequence encodes CASSLNLAGGSNTGELFF.

This clone appeared a few times. The J gene is TRBJ1-1, the V gene TRBV19, with a tentative D call TRBD1 (5 bases). The CDR3 consists of 13 residues. The germline V gene has CDR1 LNHDA and CDR2 SQIVND (reference sequence). The V gene lost 4 bases and the J gene lost 12 bases, with 18 bases spanning the gap. The CDR3 nucleotides read TGTGCCAGTAGTAGCCTCGGGACGGGGAAGACTTTCTTT. Translation: CASSSLGTGKTFF.

The genes are TRBV11-3 and TRBJ1-1, with D perhaps matching TRBD1 (5 bases). V lost 5 bases, J lost 9 bases, and 16 bases lay in between. Germline CDR1 reads SGHNT; CDR2 reads YENEEA. The CDR3 extends over 13 amino acids. CDR3 sequence (DNA): TGTGCCAGCAGCCGGGGGGAGGTCGCCCAAGCTTTCTTT. It yields the protein CASSRGEVAQAFF.

V is TRBV5-1 and J is TRBJ2-1; TRBD2 matches 7 bases. This CDR3 comprises 15 residues. The germline CDR1 and CDR2 sequences are SGHRS and YFSETQ. Trimming cost V 0 bases and J 4 bases; bases outside gene matches: 4. The CDR3 region is CASSLGSSGYNEQFF. The CDR3 region has the DNA TGCGCCAGCAGCTTGGGGTCTAGCGGATACAATGAGCAGTTCTTC.

The chain combines TRBV5-6 with TRBJ2-1, with 10 bases lining up with TRBD2. CDR3 size: 13 residues. Germline V gene lookup returns CDR1 SGHDT and CDR2 YYEEEE. J gave up 6 bases and V 4 bases, and 1 base lay outside the gene matches. CDR3 region: CASSRTSGNEQFF. The CDR3 DNA reads as TGTGCCAGCAGCCGGACTAGCGGCAATGAGCAGTTCTTC.

The V gene is TRBV6-1, the J gene TRBJ2-2; 7 bases line up with TRBD1. CDR3 size: 15 residues. Germline CDR1 is MNHNS and CDR2 is SASEGT. V gave up 6 bases and J gave up 3 bases; unmatched junction bases: 7. This chain's CDR3 is CASSQTGADTGELFF. CDR3 bases: TGTGCCAGCAGCCAAACAGGGGCCGACACCGGGGAGCTGTTTTTT.

The V and J genes are TRBV2 and TRBJ2-2; D perhaps matches TRBD1 (6 bases). Germline loops: CDR1 SNHLY, CDR2 FYNNEI. The CDR3 sequence is 15 residues long. The V and J ends lost 4 bases and 5 bases respectively, with 14 bases between them. The CDR3 region is CASSVQGLETGELFF. Written as DNA, the CDR3 is TGTGCCAGCAGTGTACAGGGCCTGGAGACCGGGGAGCTGTTTTTT.

The genes are TRBV4-2 and TRBJ1-3, with 7 bases lining up with TRBD1. Germline values: CDR1 LGHNA, CDR2 YNFKEQ. CDR3 size: 16 residues. Losses at the gene ends were 0 bases for V and 2 bases for J; bases not matched to a gene: 4. As DNA, the CDR3 is TGTGCCAGCAGCCAAGACCAGGGGGGAACTGGAAACACCATATATTTT. Translated, it gives CASSQDQGGTGNTIYF.

This chain joins TRBV7-2 and TRBJ2-3, with a weak D call TRBD1 (5 bases). CDR1 is SGHTA and CDR2 is FQGNSA in the germline V gene. Trimming shortened V by 5 bases and J by 4 bases, and 16 bases separated the two germline ends. The CDR3 covers 15 residues. DNA for the CDR3: TGTGCCAGCAGCCTCGACTGGAGCAGGGCAGATACGCAGTATTTT. Protein sequence: CASSLDWSRADTQYF.

The rearrangement joins TRBV15 to TRBJ1-1; no clear D gene. This CDR3 region has 15 residues. The V end was cut by 0 bases, the J end by 0 bases, with 8 bases between. Germline lookup yields CDR1 LNHNV and CDR2 YYDKDF (reference sequence). The CDR3 loop is CATSRDRNMNTEAFF. CDR3 sequence (DNA): TGTGCCACCAGCAGAGATCGTAACATGAACACTGAAGCTTTCTTT.

The genes are TRBV11-3 and TRBJ2-7; no clear D. Trimming stripped 2 bases from V and 3 bases from J, with 8 bases between. This CDR3 has 13 amino acids. Per germline, CDR1 SGHNT and CDR2 YENEEA. CDR3 nucleotides: TGTGCCAGCAGCTTAAATCGCTACTACGAGCAGTACTTC. Protein product: CASSLNRYYEQYF.

This chain links TRBV7-6 with TRBJ1-6, with D tentatively TRBD1 (5 bases). The germline V gene has CDR1 SGHVS and CDR2 FNYEAQ. This CDR3 has 16 residues. V lost 4 bases and J 5 bases, leaving 15 bases between the germline ends. The DNA of the CDR3 is TGTGCCAGCAGCTCAGGGAGCACTATCAATAATTCACCCCTCCACTTT. This codes for CASSSGSTINNSPLHF.

The J gene is TRBJ1-5, the V gene TRBV2; the D is unclear. The V end was cut by 2 bases, the J end by 5 bases, with 13 bases between. The CDR3 consists of 15 residues. The germline gives CDR1 SNHLY, CDR2 FYNNEI. The CDR3 reads CASSENIRADQPQHF. Written as DNA, the CDR3 is TGTGCCAGCAGTGAAAATATTAGGGCGGATCAGCCCCAGCATTTT.

Here the CDR3 DNA reads TGTGCCTGGAGTCCGAGAACCAGGGGCTACGAGCAGTACTTC. Its translation is CAWSPRTRGYEQYF. The rearrangement joins TRBV30 to TRBJ2-5; D might be TRBD1 (6 bases). The tail of the sequence fits TRBJ2-7 better, so the J call may be wrong. Germline lookup yields CDR1 GTSNPN and CDR2 SVGIG (reference sequence). The length of the CDR3 is 14 residues.

The chain recombines TRBV4-1 with TRBJ1-1; 7 bases align to TRBD1. Germline CDR1 and CDR2: MGHRA and YSYEKL. V lost 0 bases to trimming and J lost 1 base; unmatched junction nucleotides: 5. The length of the CDR3 is 16 residues. The CDR3 nucleotides read TGCGCCAGCAGCCAAGATAGGGGGCTATGGAACACTGAAGCTTTCTTT. It yields the protein CASSQDRGLWNTEAFF.

As for this clone: The sample contains more than one DNA sequence encoding this CDR3. The chain combines TRBV5-1 with TRBJ2-5; no reliable D call. The CDR3 runs to 14 residues. The germline CDR1 and CDR2 sequences are SGHRS and YFSETQ. The ends were cut back, 7 bases at V and 5 bases at J, with 18 bases in the middle. CDR3 in amino acids: CASSVNSPWETQYF. Written as DNA, the CDR3 is TGCGCCAGCTCTGTCAATTCCCCTTGGGAGACCCAGTACTTC.

V is TRBV7-6 and J is TRBJ2-3, with a tentative D call TRBD2 (5 bases). Trimming took off 3 bases at V and 11 bases at J, with 18 bases between the two ends. The CDR3 has 14 residues. Germline V gene lookup returns CDR1 SGHVS and CDR2 FNYEAQ. The CDR3 bases are TGTGCCAGCAGCTTTAACCCCACCTCCGGGAAGCAGTATTTT. It encodes CASSFNPTSGKQYF.

This clone was observed once. The rearrangement links TRBV10-1 to TRBJ1-6, with D hard to call. The CDR3 length is 13 residues. Germline CDR1 reads WNHNN; CDR2 reads SYGVQD (reference sequence). The V and J ends lost 0 bases and 6 bases respectively, with 3 bases between them. The CDR3 region has the DNA TGCGCCAGCAGTGAGTCGGGTAATTCACCCCTCCACTTT. Protein sequence: CASSESGNSPLHF.

This clone showed up just once. This chain joins TRBV4-3 and TRBJ2-2; TRBD2 matches 9 bases. The CDR3 consists of 16 residues. Trimming took 7 bases from V and 5 from J; bases not matched to a gene: 11. Per germline, CDR1 LGHNA and CDR2 YSLEER. As DNA, the CDR3 is TGCGCCAGCAACCAGGCAGCGGGGGGTAGGACCGGGGAGCTGTTTTTT. Its translation: CASNQAAGGRTGELFF.

This clone showed up just once. Written as DNA, the CDR3 is TGTGCCAGCAGTTCCCGTCTTGGCGCCGGCTATGGCTACACCTTC. It yields the protein CASSSRLGAGYGYTF. The chain recombines TRBV6-5 with TRBJ1-2; no definite D call. The CDR3 has 15 amino acids. The germline gives CDR1 MNHEY, CDR2 SVGAGI. Trimming cost V 4 bases and J 4 bases, with 16 bases left between them.

The chain couples TRBV27 to TRBJ1-4; D may be TRBD1 (6 bases). CDR1 is MNHEY, CDR2 SMNVEV, per germline (reference sequence). The CDR3 contains 15 residues. V was shortened by 4 bases and J by 4 bases, with 13 bases between the two germline ends. CDR3 coding DNA: TGTGCCAGCAGTTATAACAGGGACCTTAATGAAAAACTGTTTTTT. Amino acid sequence: CASSYNRDLNEKLFF.